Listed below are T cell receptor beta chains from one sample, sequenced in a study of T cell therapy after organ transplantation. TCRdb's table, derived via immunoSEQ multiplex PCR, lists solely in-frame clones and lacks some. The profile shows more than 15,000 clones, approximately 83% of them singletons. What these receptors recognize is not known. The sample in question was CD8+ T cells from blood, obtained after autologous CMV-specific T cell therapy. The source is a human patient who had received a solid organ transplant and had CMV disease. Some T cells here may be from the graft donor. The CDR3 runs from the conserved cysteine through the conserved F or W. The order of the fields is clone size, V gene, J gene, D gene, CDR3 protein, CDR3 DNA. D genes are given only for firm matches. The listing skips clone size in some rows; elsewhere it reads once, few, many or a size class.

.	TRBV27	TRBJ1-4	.	CASSSRVLLDEKLFF	TGTGCCAGCAGTTCCCGGGTCCTCTTGGATGAAAAACTGTTTTTT
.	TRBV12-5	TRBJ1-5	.	CASGPPGGNGNQPQHF	TGTGCTAGTGGTCCACCCGGGGGGAACGGCAATCAGCCCCAGCATTTT
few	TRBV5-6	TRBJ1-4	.	CASSLTSAINEKLFF	TGTGCCAGCAGCCTGACTTCAGCCATTAATGAAAAACTGTTTTTT
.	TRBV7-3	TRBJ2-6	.	CASSFRSSGANVLTF	TGTGCCAGCAGCTTCAGGTCCTCTGGGGCCAACGTCCTGACTTTC
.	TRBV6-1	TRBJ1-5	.	CASSELAEGGQPQHF	TGTGCCAGCAGTGAATTGGCGGAGGGGGGTCAGCCCCAGCATTTT
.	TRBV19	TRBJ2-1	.	CASSIGLNSYNEQFF	TGTGCCAGTAGTATCGGTCTCAACTCCTACAATGAGCAGTTCTTC
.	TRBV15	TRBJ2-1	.	CATSSGMGDEQFF	TGTGCCACCAGCAGCGGCATGGGCGATGAGCAGTTCTTC
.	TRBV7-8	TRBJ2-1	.	CASIEGNEQFF	TGTGCCAGCATCGAGGGCAATGAGCAGTTCTTC
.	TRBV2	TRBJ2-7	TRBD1	CASSEGQGLNSYEQYF	TGTGCCAGCAGTGAGGGACAGGGGCTTAACTCCTACGAGCAGTACTTC
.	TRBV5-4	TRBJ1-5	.	CASSLQGSQPQHF	TGTGCCAGCAGCTTGCAAGGTTCTCAGCCCCAGCATTTT
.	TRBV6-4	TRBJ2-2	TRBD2	CASSRGGSDTGELFF	TGTGCCAGCAGCCGGGGGGGCAGCGACACCGGGGAGCTGTTTTTT
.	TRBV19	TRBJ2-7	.	CASNVGGEDEQYF	TGTGCCAGTAATGTCGGTGGGGAGGACGAGCAGTACTTC
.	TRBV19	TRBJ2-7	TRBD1	CASSIGTDSYEQYF	TGTGCCAGTAGTATTGGGACAGATTCCTACGAGCAGTACTTC
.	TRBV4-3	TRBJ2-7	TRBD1	CASSQDGQGADEQYF	TGCGCCAGCAGCCAAGATGGACAGGGTGCGGACGAGCAGTACTTC
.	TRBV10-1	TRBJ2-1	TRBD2	CASSEFSGRYNEQFF	TGCGCCAGCAGTGAATTTAGCGGGAGGTACAATGAGCAGTTCTTC
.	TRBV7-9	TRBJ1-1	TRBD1	CASSRDSRIMNTEAFF	TGTGCCAGCAGCCGGGACAGCAGGATCATGAACACTGAAGCTTTCTTT
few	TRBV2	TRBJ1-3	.	CASRVNTIYF	TGTGCCAGCAGAGTAAACACCATATATTTT
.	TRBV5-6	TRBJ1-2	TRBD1	CASSSGQATYGYTF	TGTGCCAGCAGCTCGGGACAGGCGACCTATGGCTACACCTTC
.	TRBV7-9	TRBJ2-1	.	CASTQGPTYNEQFF	TGTGCCAGCACCCAAGGACCTACCTACAATGAGCAGTTCTTC
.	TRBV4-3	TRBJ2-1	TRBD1	CASSQDGTGATVNEQFF	TGCGCCAGCAGCCAAGATGGGACAGGCGCGACGGTTAATGAGCAGTTCTTC
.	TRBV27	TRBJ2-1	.	CASSLSTLTNEQFF	TGTGCCAGCAGTTTATCAACCCTCACCAATGAGCAGTTCTTC
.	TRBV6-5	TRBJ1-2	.	CASSYSNRGLYGYTF	TGTGCCAGCAGTTACTCGAATAGGGGTCTCTATGGCTACACCTTC
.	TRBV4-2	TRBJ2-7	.	CASSLLADYEQYF	TGTGCCAGCAGCTTGTTGGCAGATTACGAGCAGTACTTC
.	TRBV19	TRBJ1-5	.	CASSIGLRGEQPQHF	TGTGCCAGTAGTATAGGGCTTCGAGGGGAGCAGCCCCAGCATTTT
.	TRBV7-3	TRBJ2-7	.	CASSLPGGEQYF	TGTGCCAGCAGCTTACCAGGTGGCGAGCAGTACTTC
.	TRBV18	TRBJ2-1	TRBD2	CASSPPSGSFNEQFF	TGTGCCAGCTCACCCCCAAGCGGGAGCTTCAATGAGCAGTTCTTC
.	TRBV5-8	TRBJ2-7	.	CASSSSYEQYF	TGTGCCAGCAGTTCCTCCTACGAGCAGTACTTC
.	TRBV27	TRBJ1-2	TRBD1	CASSNRGADGYTF	TGTGCCAGCAGCAACAGGGGCGCAGATGGCTACACCTTC
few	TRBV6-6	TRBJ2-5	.	CASSRKETQYF	TGTGCCAGCAGTCGTAAAGAGACCCAGTACTTC
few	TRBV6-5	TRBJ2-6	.	CASSPAGANVLTF	TGTGCCAGCAGCCCTGCTGGGGCCAACGTCCTGACTTTC
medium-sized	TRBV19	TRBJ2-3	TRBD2	CASSIGLAGGTDTQYF	TGTGCCAGTAGTATTGGCCTAGCGGGGGGAACAGATACGCAGTATTTT
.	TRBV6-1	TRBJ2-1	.	CASSGYSEGTDNEQFF	TGTGCCAGCAGTGGCTACTCGGAGGGCACGGACAATGAGCAGTTCTTC
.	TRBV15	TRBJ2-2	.	CATSRDQTGTGELFF	TGTGCCACCAGCAGGGACCAGACAGGTACCGGGGAGCTGTTTTTT
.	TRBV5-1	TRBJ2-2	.	CASSLWPGFTGELFF	TGCGCCAGCAGCTTGTGGCCGGGATTTACCGGGGAGCTGTTTTTT
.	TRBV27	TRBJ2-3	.	CASTLGGADTQYF	TGTGCCAGCACCTTAGGGGGTGCTGATACGCAGTATTTT
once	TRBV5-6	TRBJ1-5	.	CASSFNSGFQPQHF	TGTGCCAGCAGCTTTAATTCGGGATTTCAGCCCCAGCATTTT
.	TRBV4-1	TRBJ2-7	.	CASSQDIGTGYEQYF	TGCGCCAGCAGCCAAGATATAGGCACAGGCTACGAGCAGTACTTC
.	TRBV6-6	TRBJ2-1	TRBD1	CASSYRDSISLEQFF	TGTGCCAGCAGTTACCGGGACAGTATCTCCCTTGAGCAGTTCTTC
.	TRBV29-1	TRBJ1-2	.	CSVPWPAAGGYTF	TGCAGCGTACCCTGGCCGGCAGCTGGTGGCTACACCTTC
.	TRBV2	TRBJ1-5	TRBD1	CASMGTVGGNQPQHF	TGTGCCAGCATGGGGACAGTCGGGGGCAATCAGCCCCAGCATTTT
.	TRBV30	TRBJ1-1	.	CAWSVGMNTEAFF	TGTGCCTGGAGTGTTGGCATGAACACTGAAGCTTTCTTT
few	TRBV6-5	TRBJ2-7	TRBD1	CASSNSGTGNEQYF	TGTGCCAGCAGTAACTCCGGGACAGGGAACGAGCAGTACTTC
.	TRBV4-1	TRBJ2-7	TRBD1	CASAPGQGSYEQYF	TGCGCCAGCGCCCCGGGACAGGGGTCCTACGAGCAGTACTTC